The T cell receptor (beta chain) described here comes from a study of cytomegalovirus exposure and HLA in healthy donors. Vbeta (60) and Jbeta (13) primers were used in the PCR. Assay used: immunoSEQ multiplex PCR; TCRdb lists only in-frame clones, some missing. This table holds 150,000 or so clones, roughly four fifths found once. The germline V and J ends were trimmed by 2 bases and 0 bases, with 8 bases remaining between them. This CDR3 has 14 amino acids. Germline-derived CDR1 and CDR2 are KGHSH and LQKENI. This receptor was obtained from a man aged 35 to 55 in good health and CMV-seronegative. Sequenced material: PBMCs. This chain links TRBV18 with TRBJ2-7; D might be TRBD1 (5 bases). The CDR3 coding sequence is TGTGCCAGCTCACCAGCAGGGATCTCCTACGAGCAGTACTTC. It is translated as CASSPAGISYEQYF.